The 27 T cell receptor beta chains below were found in one sample sequenced in a study of technical replicates of blood from a few donors. Data came from immunoSEQ multiplex PCR; TCRdb stores just in-frame clones and leaves some out. The sample comprises about 75,000 clones, 90% to 95% of which are singletons, and 0.35% to 0.4% rests with the top ten. Sequencing was performed on T cells isolated from PBMCs. Source of these receptors: a human donor in good health. Some clones in this sample may be carry-over from other donors' samples.

The chain links TRBV5-6 to TRBJ1-2, with 7 bases lining up with TRBD1. This CDR3 has 13 amino acids. Germline-derived CDR1 and CDR2 are SGHDT and YYEEEE. J gave up 8 bases and V 4 bases, and 8 bases lay outside the gene matches. The CDR3 DNA follows: TGTGCCAGCAGCGGAACAGGGGAAAGAGGCTACACCTTC. Translation: CASSGTGERGYTF.

The chain employs TRBV7-9 and TRBJ2-7, with a possible D match to TRBD1 (6 bases). Germline lookup yields CDR1 SEHNR and CDR2 FQNEAQ (reference sequence). V was trimmed by 5 bases and J by 4 bases, leaving 21 bases between them. CDR3 length equals 16 residues. This CDR3 is CASSLGLGTSSYEQYF. CDR3 nucleotides: TGTGCCAGCAGCCTTGGTCTTGGGACATCTAGTTACGAGCAGTACTTC.

As regards this clone: At one boundary the junction diverges from the germline segment, which might be a read error. The rearrangement uses TRBV13 and TRBJ2-3, with D perhaps TRBD1 or TRBD2 (7 bases each). This CDR3 region has 16 residues. The germline V gene has CDR1 PRHDT and CDR2 FYEKMQ (reference sequence). The CDR3 is CASNLGGGGIADTQYF. CDR3 bases: TGTGCCAGCAACTTAGGGGGCGGGGGAATCGCAGATACGCAGTATTTT.

J is TRBJ2-5 and V is TRBV5-1; 12 bases are shared with TRBD2. The CDR3 is 15 amino acids. V shed 5 bases, J shed 4 bases, and the junction held 6 bases outside the gene matches. The V gene's germline CDR1 is SGHRS and CDR2 YFSETQ. CDR3 bases: TGCGCCAGCAGTTCTAGCGGGGGGGCCCCAGAGACCCAGTACTTC. It is translated as CASSSSGGAPETQYF.

DNA of the CDR3: TGTGCCTGGAGTCTGACAGGGGCGCATGGGGCCAACGTCCTGACTTTC. It codes for CAWSLTGAHGANVLTF. The gene calls are TRBV30 and TRBJ2-6; TRBD1 agrees at 8 bases. With 2 bases clipped from V and 3 bases from J, the junction kept 6 bases outside the gene matches. CDR1 is GTSNPN and CDR2 is SVGIG in the germline V gene (reference sequence). This CDR3 is built from 16 residues.

The CDR3 loop is CASSLGTATNEKLFF. CDR3 DNA: TGCGCCAGCAGCTTGGGGACAGCAACTAATGAAAAACTGTTTTTT. The chain uses TRBV5-1 and TRBJ1-4, with D possibly matching TRBD1 (6 bases). This CDR3 spans 15 amino acids. In germline, CDR1 is SGHRS, CDR2 YFSETQ. V was trimmed by 0 bases and J by 0 bases, leaving 6 bases between them.

The chain has TRBV5-4 and TRBJ1-1, with no clear D. This CDR3 contains 15 residues. Trimming removed 5 bases at V and 3 bases at J, with 17 bases between. CDR1 is SGHNT and CDR2 is YYREEE in the germline V gene (reference sequence). The CDR3 reads CASSLLTGGDTEAFF. The CDR3 nucleotides read TGTGCCAGCAGTTTACTTACCGGTGGAGACACTGAAGCTTTCTTT.

The rearrangement joins TRBV7-9 to TRBJ1-1; 7 bases map to TRBD1. From germline, CDR1 is SEHNR and CDR2 FQNEAQ (reference sequence). The CDR3 totals 15 residues. The V and J ends lost 5 bases and 0 bases, in that order; junction bases with no gene match: 6. CDR3 amino acids: CASSLRGQMNTEAFF. CDR3 sequence (DNA): TGTGCCAGCAGCCTTAGGGGACAGATGAACACTGAAGCTTTCTTT.

The chain is built from TRBV5-4 and TRBJ2-7; the match to TRBD2 covers 11 bases. V lost 1 base and J lost 6; bases outside the gene matches: 3. The germline gives CDR1 SGHNT, CDR2 YYREEE (reference sequence). There are 14 residues in the CDR3. The CDR3: CASSLYSGGVEQYF. The CDR3 nucleotides are TGTGCCAGCAGCTTGTATAGCGGGGGGGTCGAGCAGTACTTC. The full variable domain, its missing parts supplied by reference TRBV5-4 and TRBJ2-7, is ETGVTQSPTHLIKTRGQQVTLRCSSQSGHNTVSWYQQALGQGPQFIFQYYREEENGRGNFPPRFSGLQFPNYSSELNVNALELDDSALYLCASSLYSGGVEQYFGPGTRLTVT.

The chain is built from TRBV27 and TRBJ1-2; TRBD1 aligns across 8 bases. Germline V gene lookup returns CDR1 MNHEY and CDR2 SMNVEV (reference sequence). After removal of 5 bases from V and 4 bases from J, the junction contained 9 bases not matched to a gene. The CDR3 loop spans 15 amino acids. The CDR3 DNA reads TGTGCCAGCAGTCCCGGACAGGGAAGGTTCTATGGCTACACCTTC. It is translated as CASSPGQGRFYGYTF.

The chain couples TRBV27 to TRBJ1-2, with D possibly TRBD1 on 6 matching bases. Trimming took 5 bases from V and 0 from J, leaving 13 bases between them. CDR1 is MNHEY, CDR2 SMNVEV, per germline (reference sequence). CDR3 length: 15 amino acids. DNA of the CDR3: TGTGCCAGCAGTGCAACAGGGTTAGCTAACTATGGCTACACCTTC. It translates to CASSATGLANYGYTF.

The CDR3 region is CSVARGGEGPTNEQFF. The CDR3 coding sequence is TGCAGCGTTGCGCGCGGGGGGGAGGGTCCTACGAATGAGCAGTTCTTC. The chain recombines TRBV29-1 with TRBJ2-1, with 9 bases aligning to TRBD2. Germline lookup yields CDR1 SQVTM and CDR2 ANQGSEA. This CDR3 region has 16 residues. V was pared by 4 bases and J by 7 bases, with 14 bases of the junction left unmatched.

The gene calls are TRBV7-2 and TRBJ1-5, with 8 bases identical to TRBD1. Germline lookup yields CDR1 SGHTA and CDR2 FQGNSA. This CDR3 region has 15 residues. Trimming took 5 bases from V and 2 from J; bases not matched to a gene: 5. The chain's CDR3 is CASSAYRGGNQPQHF. CDR3 in DNA: TGTGCCAGCAGCGCTTACAGGGGGGGCAATCAGCCCCAGCATTTT.

CDR3 residues: CASSLHTGGNSYEQYF. CDR3 sequence (DNA): TGTGCCAGCAGCCTACATACAGGGGGCAATTCCTACGAGCAGTACTTC. The V gene is TRBV7-2, the J gene TRBJ2-7; TRBD1 aligns across 9 bases. With V trimmed by 5 bases and J by 1 base, 9 bases remained unmatched. Germline V gene data show CDR1 as SGHTA and CDR2 as FQGNSA. The CDR3 has 16 amino acids.

The gene calls are TRBV7-3 and TRBJ2-2; the D gene is possibly TRBD1 (6 bases). The CDR3 is 15 amino acids. Looked up from germline, CDR1 is SGHTA and CDR2 is FQGTGA. Between the trimmed V and J ends, which lost 5 bases and 0 bases, there was a span of 10 bases. The chain's CDR3 is CASSPQGTNTGELFF. The CDR3 DNA reads TGTGCCAGCAGCCCCCAGGGGACGAACACCGGGGAGCTGTTTTTT.

The chain is built from TRBV5-6 and TRBJ1-2; 8 positions agree with TRBD1. Looked up from germline, CDR1 is SGHDT and CDR2 is YYEEEE. This CDR3 comprises 14 residues. The trim removed 3 bases at V and 7 bases at J, leaving 8 bases unmatched. The CDR3 nucleotides read TGTGCCAGCAGCTCTCTCGGACAGGGCCCTGGCTACACCTTC. This codes for CASSSLGQGPGYTF.

The CDR3 reads CASSLTGSPTNEQFF. In DNA, the CDR3 is TGTGCCAGCAGCTTGACAGGGTCCCCGACCAATGAGCAGTTCTTC. This chain joins TRBV7-6 and TRBJ2-1; TRBD1 matches at 7 bases. Germline V lookup: CDR1 SGHVS, CDR2 FNYEAQ. The CDR3 consists of 15 residues. V shed 3 bases and J 6 bases; nucleotides not matched to a gene: 8. Full variable domain (remainder filled in from reference TRBV7-6 and TRBJ2-1): GAGVSQSPRYKVTKRGQDVALRCDPISGHVSLYWYRQALGQGPEFLTYFNYEAQQDKSGLPNDRFSAERPEGSISTLTIQRTEQRDSAMYRCASSLTGSPTNEQFFGPGTRLTVL.

This clone has only one observation. This sequence joins TRBV6-1 and TRBJ2-7; TRBD2 might be the D (6 bases). Trimming pared 8 bases from V and 2 bases from J, leaving 16 bases between. From germline, CDR1 is MNHNS and CDR2 SASEGT. The CDR3 is 14 residues long. DNA of the CDR3: TGTGCCAGCTGTCATGGCGGGGTCACCTACGAGCAGTACTTC. Its translation is CASCHGGVTYEQYF.

The CDR3 coding sequence is TGTGCCAGAACCATTGAGAGGGACAGGGCTTACTATGGCTACACCTTC. Protein sequence: CARTIERDRAYYGYTF. The J gene is TRBJ1-2, the V gene TRBV2, with 9 bases identical to TRBD1. Germline V CDR1 and CDR2: SNHLY, FYNNEI. Trimming removed 9 bases from V and 3 bases from J; junction bases left unmatched: 14. CDR3 length: 16 residues.

The CDR3 reads CASSPPSSGRLTDTQYF. The DNA of the CDR3 is TGTGCCAGCTCACCACCAAGCAGCGGGAGATTAACAGATACGCAGTATTTT. The gene calls are TRBV18 and TRBJ2-3, with 8 bases matching TRBD2. This CDR3 is built from 17 residues. CDR1 is KGHSH, CDR2 LQKENI, per germline. Trimming took 0 bases from V and 3 from J; bases not matched to a gene: 8.

V is TRBV11-3 and J is TRBJ2-5; 8 bases are a match to TRBD1. This CDR3 has 14 residues. The V segment lost 4 bases and the J segment 1 base; nucleotides outside the gene matches: 2. CDR1 is SGHNT and CDR2 is YENEEA in the germline V gene. The DNA of the CDR3 is TGTGCCAGCAGCTCGGGGACAGGCCAAGAGACCCAGTACTTC. Amino acid sequence: CASSSGTGQETQYF.

This chain links TRBV5-4 with TRBJ2-5; tentatively, D is TRBD1 (6 bases). The CDR3 length is 15 residues. Germline-derived CDR1 and CDR2 are SGHNT and YYREEE (reference sequence). The V end lost 0 bases, the J end lost 4 bases, and 13 bases lay between the germline ends. CDR3: CASSLARQAVETQYF. The CDR3 bases are TGTGCCAGCAGCTTGGCGAGACAGGCTGTAGAGACCCAGTACTTC.

The rearrangement joins TRBV11-2 to TRBJ2-2; 9 bases align to TRBD1. CDR3 size: 17 residues. Germline assignment: CDR1 SGHAT and CDR2 FQNNGV. Trimming cost V 1 base and J 5 bases; bases outside gene matches: 8. The CDR3 protein is CASSLGGTGTLTGELFF. The CDR3 nucleotides are TGTGCCAGCAGCTTAGGGGGGACAGGGACTTTGACCGGGGAGCTGTTTTTT.

This clone has just one count. An end of the junction does not agree with germline; a read error may underlie this. The chain is built from TRBV11-2 and TRBJ1-3; perhaps TRBD1 as D (5 bases). The CDR3 is 12 residues long. Germline CDR1 reads SGHAT; CDR2 reads FQNNGV. The CDR3, as DNA: TGTGCCAGCAGTTTTCAGGGAAGCACCATATATTTT. Amino acids: CASSFQGSTIYF.

V usage is TRBV5-1 and J usage is TRBJ2-1; weak D call: TRBD1 (6 bases). Deletions cut 2 bases from V and 15 bases from J, with 21 bases between. Germline V CDR1 and CDR2: SGHRS, YFSETQ. There are 14 residues in the CDR3. DNA of the CDR3: TGCGCCAGCAGCTTTAACTACATGACAGGTCTCCCGTTCTTC. Its translation: CASSFNYMTGLPFF.

This chain joins TRBV18 and TRBJ2-7, with D perhaps TRBD2 (6 bases). CDR1 is KGHSH and CDR2 is LQKENI in the germline V gene. Trimming pared 0 bases from V and 0 bases from J, leaving 12 bases between. The CDR3 runs to 16 residues. The CDR3 bases are TGTGCCAGCTCACCACCCGGGGACTGGAGCTCCTACGAGCAGTACTTC. Translating it yields CASSPPGDWSSYEQYF.

The chain employs TRBV19 and TRBJ1-2; 7 positions match TRBD1. From germline, CDR1 is LNHDA and CDR2 SQIVND (reference sequence). Unmatched junction bases numbered 17, after V lost 10 bases and J lost 6 bases. CDR3 size: 15 residues. CDR3 in DNA: TGTGCCACCTACTCGACTGGCCAGGGGGTGAATGGCTACACCTTC. Translated: CATYSTGQGVNGYTF.